The T cell receptor (beta chain) described here comes from a study of early T cells in non-severe SARS-CoV-2 infection. One entry per CDR3 protein, called by TCRdb with MiXCR from the 5' RACE reads. Found here are some 38,000 distinct CDR3 sequences, around 5% of them singletons; the top ten hold just under 30%. This clonotype was detected ten times or more. The receptor was isolated from an adult who was a healthcare worker with PCR-confirmed SARS-CoV-2 infection or an uninfected control (not recorded which). What was sequenced was whole blood.

The CDR3 DNA sequence: TGTGCCAGCAGCTTTACTAGCGGGGGGACGAGATTCAAAGAGACCCAGTACTTC. Its protein product is CASSFTSGGTRFKETQYF. V and J are TRBV7-2 and TRBJ2-5, with TRBD2 matching over 12 bases. The junction had 11 bases not matched to a gene; V was cut back by 3 bases and J by 3 bases. This CDR3 has 18 amino acids. Germline V gene lookup returns CDR1 SGHTA and CDR2 FQGNSA.